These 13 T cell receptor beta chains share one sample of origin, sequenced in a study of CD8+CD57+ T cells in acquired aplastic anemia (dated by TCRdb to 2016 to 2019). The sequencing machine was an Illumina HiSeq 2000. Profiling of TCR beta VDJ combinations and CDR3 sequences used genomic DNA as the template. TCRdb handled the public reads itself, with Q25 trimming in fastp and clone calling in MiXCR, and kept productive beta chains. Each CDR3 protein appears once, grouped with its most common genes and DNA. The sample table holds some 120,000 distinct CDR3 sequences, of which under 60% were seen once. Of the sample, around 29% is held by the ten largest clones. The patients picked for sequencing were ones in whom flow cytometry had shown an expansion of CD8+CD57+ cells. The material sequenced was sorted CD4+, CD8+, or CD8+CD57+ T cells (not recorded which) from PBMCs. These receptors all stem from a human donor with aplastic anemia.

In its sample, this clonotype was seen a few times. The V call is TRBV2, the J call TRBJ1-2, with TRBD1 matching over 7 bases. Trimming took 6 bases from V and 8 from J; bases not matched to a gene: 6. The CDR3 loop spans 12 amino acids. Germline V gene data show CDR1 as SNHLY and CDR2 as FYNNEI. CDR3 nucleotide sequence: TGTGCCAGCAGGGGGGACAGCACCGGCTACACCTTC. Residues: CASRGDSTGYTF.

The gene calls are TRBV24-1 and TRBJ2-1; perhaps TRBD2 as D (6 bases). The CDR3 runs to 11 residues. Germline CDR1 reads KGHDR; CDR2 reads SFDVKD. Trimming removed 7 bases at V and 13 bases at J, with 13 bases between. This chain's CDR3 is CATSSGSEQFF. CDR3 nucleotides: TGTGCCACCAGCTCCGGGAGCGAACAGTTCTTC.

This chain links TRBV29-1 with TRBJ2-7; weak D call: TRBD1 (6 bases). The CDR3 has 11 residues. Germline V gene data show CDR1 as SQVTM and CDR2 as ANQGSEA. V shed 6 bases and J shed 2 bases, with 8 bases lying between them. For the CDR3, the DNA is TGCAGCGTAGGGGGTACCTACGAGCAGTACTTC. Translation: CSVGGTYEQYF.

As DNA, the CDR3 is TGTGCCAGCAGCGCCCCCCTTGAGGGAGGAGATACGCAGTATTTT. This encodes CASSAPLEGGDTQYF. This chain connects TRBV7-6 to TRBJ2-3, with a tentative D call TRBD2 (6 bases). Germline loops: CDR1 SGHVS, CDR2 FNYEAQ. CDR3 length: 15 amino acids. The V and J ends lost 5 bases and 5 bases respectively, with 17 bases between them.

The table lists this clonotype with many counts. DNA of the CDR3: TGTGCCAGCAGCTTAGCCCGGACAGGCGATGGCTACACCTTC. It encodes CASSLARTGDGYTF. The V and J genes are TRBV7-9 and TRBJ1-2; TRBD1 aligns across 7 bases. The J segment lost 6 bases and the V segment lost 0 bases, leaving 4 bases of the junction unmatched. This CDR3 region has 14 residues. Germline V CDR1 and CDR2: SEHNR, FQNEAQ (reference sequence).

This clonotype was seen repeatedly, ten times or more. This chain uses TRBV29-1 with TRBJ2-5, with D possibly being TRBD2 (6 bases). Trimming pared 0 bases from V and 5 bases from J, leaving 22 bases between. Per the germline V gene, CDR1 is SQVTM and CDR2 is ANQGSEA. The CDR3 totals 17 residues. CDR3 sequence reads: CSVEDWEEPTPRETQYF. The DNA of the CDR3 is TGCAGCGTTGAAGATTGGGAGGAACCAACCCCTCGGGAGACCCAGTACTTC. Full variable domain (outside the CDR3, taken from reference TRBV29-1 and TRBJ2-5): SAVISQKPSRDICQRGTSLTIQCQVDSQVTMMFWYRQQPGQSLTLIATANQGSEATYESGFVIDKFPISRPNLTFSTLTVSNMSPEDSSIYLCSVEDWEEPTPRETQYFGPGTRLLVL.

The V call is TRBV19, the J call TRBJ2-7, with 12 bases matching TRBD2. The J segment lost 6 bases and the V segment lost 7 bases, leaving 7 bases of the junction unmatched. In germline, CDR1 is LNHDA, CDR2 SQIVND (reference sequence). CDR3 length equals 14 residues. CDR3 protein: CASTTLAGGREQYF. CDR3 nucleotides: TGTGCCAGTACCACACTAGCGGGAGGTCGCGAGCAGTACTTC.

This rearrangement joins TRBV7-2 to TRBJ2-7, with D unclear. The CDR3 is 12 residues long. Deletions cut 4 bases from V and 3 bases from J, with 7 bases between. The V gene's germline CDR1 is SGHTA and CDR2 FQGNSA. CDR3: CASSSLGYEQYF. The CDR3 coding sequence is TGTGCCAGCAGCTCCCTGGGCTACGAGCAGTACTTC.

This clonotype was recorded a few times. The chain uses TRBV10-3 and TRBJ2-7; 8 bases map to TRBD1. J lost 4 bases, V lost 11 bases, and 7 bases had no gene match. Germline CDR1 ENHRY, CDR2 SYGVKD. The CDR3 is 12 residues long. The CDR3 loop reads CAVGQGTYEQYF. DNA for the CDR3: TGTGCCGTAGGACAGGGAACTTACGAGCAGTACTTC.

This chain's CDR3 is CASKRGANSPLHF. The DNA of the CDR3 is TGTGCCAGCAAGAGGGGAGCTAATTCACCCCTCCACTTT. The chain carries TRBV11-3 and TRBJ1-6; maybe TRBD1 (5 bases). V was cut by 7 bases and J by 6 bases, with 10 bases left in between. Per the germline V gene, CDR1 is SGHNT and CDR2 is YENEEA. This CDR3 contains 13 residues.

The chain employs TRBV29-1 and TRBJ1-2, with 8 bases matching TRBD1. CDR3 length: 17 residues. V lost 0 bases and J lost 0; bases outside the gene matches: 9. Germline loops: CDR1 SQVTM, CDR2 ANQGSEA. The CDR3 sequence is CSVEDRGTGRANYGYTF. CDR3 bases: TGCAGCGTTGAAGATCGTGGGACAGGACGTGCTAACTATGGCTACACCTTC.

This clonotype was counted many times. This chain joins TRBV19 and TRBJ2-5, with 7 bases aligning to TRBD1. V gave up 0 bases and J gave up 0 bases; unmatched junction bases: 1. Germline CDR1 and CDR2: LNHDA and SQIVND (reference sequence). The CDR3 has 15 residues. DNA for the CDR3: TGTGCCAGTAGTATAGAACAGGGGCACCAAGAGACCCAGTACTTC. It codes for CASSIEQGHQETQYF.

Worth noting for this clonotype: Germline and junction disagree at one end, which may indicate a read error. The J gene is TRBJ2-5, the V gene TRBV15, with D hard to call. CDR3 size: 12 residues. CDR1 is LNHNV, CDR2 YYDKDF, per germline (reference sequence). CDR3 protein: CATSRADGPTNF. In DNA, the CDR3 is TGTGCCACCAGCAGAGCGGACGGCCCCACGAACTTC. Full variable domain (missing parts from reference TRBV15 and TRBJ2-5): DAMVIQNPRYQVTQFGKPVTLSCSQTLNHNVMYWYQQKSSQAPKLLFHYYDKDFNNEADTPDNFQSRRPNTSFCFLDIRSPGLGDTAMYLCATSRADGPTNFGPGTRLLVL.